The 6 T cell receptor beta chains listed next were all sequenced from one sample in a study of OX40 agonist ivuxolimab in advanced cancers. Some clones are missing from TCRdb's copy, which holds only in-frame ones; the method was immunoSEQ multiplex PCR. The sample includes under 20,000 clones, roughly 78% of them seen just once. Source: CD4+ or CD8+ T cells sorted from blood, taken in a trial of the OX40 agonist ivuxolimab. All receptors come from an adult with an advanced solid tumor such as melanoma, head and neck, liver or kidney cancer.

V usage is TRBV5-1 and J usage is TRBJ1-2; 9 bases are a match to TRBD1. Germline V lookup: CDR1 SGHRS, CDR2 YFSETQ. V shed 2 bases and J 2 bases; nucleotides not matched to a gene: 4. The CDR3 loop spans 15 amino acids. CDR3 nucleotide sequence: TGCGCCAGCAGCTTTAGCACAGGGGGCAACTATGGCTACACCTTC. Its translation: CASSFSTGGNYGYTF.

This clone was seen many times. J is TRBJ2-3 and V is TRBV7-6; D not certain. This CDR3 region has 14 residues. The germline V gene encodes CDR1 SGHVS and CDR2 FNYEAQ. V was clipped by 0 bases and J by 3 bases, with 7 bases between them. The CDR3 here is CASSLALPTDTQYF. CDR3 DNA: TGTGCCAGCAGCTTAGCGCTCCCGACAGATACGCAGTATTTT.

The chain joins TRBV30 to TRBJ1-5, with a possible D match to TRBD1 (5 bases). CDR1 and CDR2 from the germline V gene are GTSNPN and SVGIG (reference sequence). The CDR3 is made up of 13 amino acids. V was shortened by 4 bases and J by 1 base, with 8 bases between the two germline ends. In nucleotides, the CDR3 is TGTGCCTGGAATCCAGGGAGCAATCAGCCCCAGCATTTT. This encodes CAWNPGSNQPQHF.

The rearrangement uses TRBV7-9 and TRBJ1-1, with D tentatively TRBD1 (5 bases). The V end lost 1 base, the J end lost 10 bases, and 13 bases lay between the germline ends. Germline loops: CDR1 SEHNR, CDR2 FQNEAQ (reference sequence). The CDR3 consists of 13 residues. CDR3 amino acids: CASSLDRGERAFF. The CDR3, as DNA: TGTGCCAGCAGCTTAGACCGGGGGGAGAGAGCTTTCTTT.

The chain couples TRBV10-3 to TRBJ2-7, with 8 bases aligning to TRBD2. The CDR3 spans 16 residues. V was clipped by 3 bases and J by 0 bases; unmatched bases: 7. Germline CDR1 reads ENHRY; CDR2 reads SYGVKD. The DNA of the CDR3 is TGTGCCATCAGTGACCGAACTAGCGGTAGCTCCTACGAGCAGTACTTC. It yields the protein CAISDRTSGSSYEQYF.

For the CDR3, the DNA is TGTGCCTGGAGTAGGGGGGGCGAGCAGTACTTC. It translates to CAWSRGGEQYF. The V and J genes are TRBV30 and TRBJ2-7, with D possibly being TRBD2 (7 bases). Between the trimmed V and J ends, which lost 2 bases and 6 bases, there was a span of 8 bases. Germline assignment: CDR1 GTSNPN and CDR2 SVGIG (reference sequence). This CDR3 has 11 amino acids.